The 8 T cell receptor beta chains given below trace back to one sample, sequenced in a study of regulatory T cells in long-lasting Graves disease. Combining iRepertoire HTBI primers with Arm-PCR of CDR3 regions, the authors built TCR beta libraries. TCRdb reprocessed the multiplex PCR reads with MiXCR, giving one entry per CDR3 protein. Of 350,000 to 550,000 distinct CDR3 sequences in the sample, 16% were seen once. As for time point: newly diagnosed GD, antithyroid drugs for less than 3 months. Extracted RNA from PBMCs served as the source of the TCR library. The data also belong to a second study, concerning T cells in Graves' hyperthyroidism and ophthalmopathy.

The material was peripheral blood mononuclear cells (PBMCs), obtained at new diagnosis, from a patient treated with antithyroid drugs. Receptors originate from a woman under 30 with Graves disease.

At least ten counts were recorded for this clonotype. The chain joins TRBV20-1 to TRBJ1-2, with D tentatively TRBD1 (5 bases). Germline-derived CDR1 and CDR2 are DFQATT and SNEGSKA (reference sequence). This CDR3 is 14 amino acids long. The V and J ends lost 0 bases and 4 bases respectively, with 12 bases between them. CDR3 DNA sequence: TGCAGTGCTAGAGATCTGGGGGGGTTCTATGGCTACACCTTC. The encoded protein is CSARDLGGFYGYTF.

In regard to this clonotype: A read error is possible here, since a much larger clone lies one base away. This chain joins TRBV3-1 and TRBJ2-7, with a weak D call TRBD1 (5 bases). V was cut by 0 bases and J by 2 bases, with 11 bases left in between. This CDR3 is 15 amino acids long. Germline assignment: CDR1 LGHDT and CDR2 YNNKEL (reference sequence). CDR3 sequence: CASSQDGHRTYEQYF. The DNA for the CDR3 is TGTGCCAGCAGCCAAGATGGGCACAGGACCTACGAGCAGTACTTC.

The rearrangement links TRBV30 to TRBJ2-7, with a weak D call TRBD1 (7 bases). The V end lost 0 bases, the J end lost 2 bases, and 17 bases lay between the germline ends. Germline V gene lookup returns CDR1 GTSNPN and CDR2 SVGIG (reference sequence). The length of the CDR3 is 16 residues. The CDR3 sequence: CAWSVRGTVLPYEQYF. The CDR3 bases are TGTGCCTGGAGTGTACGCGGGACAGTTCTCCCCTACGAGCAGTACTTC.

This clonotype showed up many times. Here the CDR3 reads CASSLHSGSNTEAFF. As DNA, the CDR3 is TGTGCCAGCAGCTTACACTCAGGGTCGAACACTGAAGCTTTCTTT. The rearrangement joins TRBV7-9 to TRBJ1-1; the D gene is possibly TRBD1 (5 bases). CDR1 is SEHNR, CDR2 FQNEAQ, per germline (reference sequence). Trimming removed 2 bases from V and 1 base from J, with 11 bases in between. CDR3 size: 15 residues.

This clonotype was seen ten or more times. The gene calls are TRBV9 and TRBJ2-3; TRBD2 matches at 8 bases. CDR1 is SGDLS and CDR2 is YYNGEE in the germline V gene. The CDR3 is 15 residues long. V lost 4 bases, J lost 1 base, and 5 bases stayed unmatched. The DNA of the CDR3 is TGTGCCAGCAGCTATAGCGGGAAAGGCACAGATACGCAGTATTTT. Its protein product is CASSYSGKGTDTQYF. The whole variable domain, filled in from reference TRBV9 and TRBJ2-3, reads DSGVTQTPKHLITATGQRVTLRCSPRSGDLSVYWYQQSLDQGLQFLIQYYNGEERAKGNILERFSAQQFPDLHSELNLSSLELGDSALYFCASSYSGKGTDTQYFGPGTRLTVL.

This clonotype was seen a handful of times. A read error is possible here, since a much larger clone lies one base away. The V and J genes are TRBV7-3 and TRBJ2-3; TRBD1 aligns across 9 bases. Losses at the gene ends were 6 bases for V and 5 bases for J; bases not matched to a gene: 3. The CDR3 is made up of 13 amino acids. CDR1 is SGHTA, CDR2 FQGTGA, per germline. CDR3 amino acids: CASSTGGIDTQYF. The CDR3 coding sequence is TGTGCCAGCAGTACAGGGGGCATAGATACGCAGTATTTT. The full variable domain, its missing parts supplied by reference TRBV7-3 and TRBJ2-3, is GAGVSQTPSNKVTEKGKYVELRCDPISGHTALYWYRQSLGQGPEFLIYFQGTGAADDSGLPNDRFFAVRPEGSVSTLKIQRTERGDSAVYLCASSTGGIDTQYFGPGTRLTVL.

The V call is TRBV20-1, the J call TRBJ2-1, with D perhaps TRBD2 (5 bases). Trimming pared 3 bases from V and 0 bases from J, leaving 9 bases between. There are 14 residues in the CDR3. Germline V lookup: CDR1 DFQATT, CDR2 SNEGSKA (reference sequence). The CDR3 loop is CSASRTASYNEQFF. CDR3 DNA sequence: TGCAGTGCTAGCCGGACTGCCTCCTACAATGAGCAGTTCTTC.

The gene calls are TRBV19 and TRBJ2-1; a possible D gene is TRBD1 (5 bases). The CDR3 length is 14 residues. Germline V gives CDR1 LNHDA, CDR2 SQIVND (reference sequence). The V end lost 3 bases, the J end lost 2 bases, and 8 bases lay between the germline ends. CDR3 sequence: CASSIQGTYNEQFF. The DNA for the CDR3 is TGTGCCAGTAGTATTCAGGGAACCTACAATGAGCAGTTCTTC.